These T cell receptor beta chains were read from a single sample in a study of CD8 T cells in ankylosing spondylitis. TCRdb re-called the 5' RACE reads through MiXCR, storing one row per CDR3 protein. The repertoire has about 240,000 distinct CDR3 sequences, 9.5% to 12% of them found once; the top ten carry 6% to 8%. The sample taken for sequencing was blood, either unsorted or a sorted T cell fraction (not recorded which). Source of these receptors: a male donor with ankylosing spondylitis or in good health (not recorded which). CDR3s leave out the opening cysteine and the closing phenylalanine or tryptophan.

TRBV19	ASSMWGNTEAF
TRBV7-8	ASSLTAGSNYEQY
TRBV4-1	ASSTQGLADNEQF
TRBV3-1	ASSQGGRKD
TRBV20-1	SARGGTGGIYEQY
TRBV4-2	ASSQEMRDGIDEQY
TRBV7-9	ASSYGPTSNVH
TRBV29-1	SVETGISSSYEQY
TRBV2	ASSRTGGRETQY
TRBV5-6	ASSLSQGVQETQY